This T cell receptor (beta chain) was recovered during a study of shared clonotypes between healthy human individuals (TCRdb year 2020). General notes on the study: Two women and three men aged 18 to 49 years were included in the cohort. Per donor, three plates each were used for CD4 naive and CD4 memory, two for CD8 naive, and one for CD8 memory. To estimate repertoire size and how much clonotype sharing occurs between individuals, the study deeply sequenced the blood TCR repertoires of about five healthy adults. To increase sequencing depth and limit assay-specific biases, TCR repertoire library preparation and sequencing were carried out by different laboratories using diverse techniques. Between about 0.8 and 9 billion PBMCs per donor were obtained by leukapheresis. Overall study outcomes, separate from this receptor: Sharing across several donors was observed for 4.5% to 6.5% of naive CD4, under 4% of naive CD8, around 2.5% of memory CD4, and about 0.4% of memory CD8 clonotypes. Sampling was restricted to blood, and TCR repertoires in tissue are likely to differ from TCR repertoires in blood. Clonotypes shared by all four sorted-subset donors showed higher generation probabilities than non-shared clonotypes. Rarefaction of sorted-subset datasets indicated incomplete sequencing despite the large sequencing depth. Because the study included only a small number of donors, the genetic and exposure-history diversity represented was limited. Naive subsets generally had larger estimated clonotype richness than memory subsets. Pairwise subsampling indicated that sequencing depth was expected to affect the degree of clonotype sharing among donors.

Donors were healthy HIV-negative adults with no recently reported acute infections or vaccinations. Every donor was a Caucasian adult residing in Nashville, Tennessee, USA. Magnetic negative selection was used to enrich CD4+ T cells, after which naive cells were positively selected on CD45RA and the negative fraction became the memory subset. After blood collection by leukapheresis, PBMCs were isolated using Ficoll-Histopaque density gradient centrifugation and then cryopreserved in the vapor phase of liquid nitrogen. Purity and quantity of every magnetically sorted T cell population were checked by analytical flow cytometry. From each sorted fraction, genomic DNA was isolated and quantified by UV absorbance on a Nanodrop 2000c. Only a few counts were recorded for this clone. What antigen it recognizes has not been identified. No much larger clone exists at a distance of one base, and base qualities are not known.

Using the deep immunoSEQ assay, multiplex PCR amplified TCR CDR3 regions from genomic DNA. Genomic DNA extracted from each cell subset was distributed evenly over all wells of several immunoSEQ 96-well plates, and each plate served as one replicate. For sorted subsets, approximately 210 ng of genomic DNA, equivalent to around 29,000 T cell genomes, went into each replicate PCR. Purified libraries were quantified with a Qubit 3.0 fluorometer, sized on a Bioanalyzer 2100, and re-quantified with the KAPA Library Quantification kit. Every immunoSEQ 96-well plate was sequenced on a dedicated single-read 150-cycle Illumina NextSeq 550 flow cell. Regarding the original processing steps: Because the immunoSEQ output included only junctional sequences and no quality scores, the filtering could not be the same as the filtering used for full-length reads. To assign V/J genes and CDR3, sequences were annotated using PyIR, a Python wrapper for IgBLAST v1.9, with IMGT germline references. Any read was removed if the V/J assignment was weak (E-value above 1e-6), the CDR3 was missing, or the read contained stop codons, out-of-frame junctions, or ambiguous translated residues. V3J clonotypes were defined by identical inferred V gene, J gene, and CDR3 amino acid sequence. To compute the percentage overlap between repertoires, the number of shared unique clonotypes was divided by the size of the smaller repertoire. Repertoire richness was assessed with RTK rarefaction, the Chao1 estimator, and Recon v2.1 estimates of unobserved clonotypes. Generation probabilities were computed with OLGA for all TCRbeta clonotypes obtained by the gDNA method from several donors. As stored in TCRdb, this immuneACCESS dataset retains in-frame rearrangements with V and J assigned. A fraction of the clones does not appear; measured against another copy, unresolved V genes explain less than half of the discrepancy, and the remainder lacks a known reason. V and J calls and clone size follow that table, whereas D and trimming were derived from the DNA. The sample records about 1.1 million clones, about 72% of which are singletons. The ten largest account for roughly 0.82% of the sample.

The receptor was isolated from a young man in good health. Some clones in this sample may be carry-over from other donors' samples. The specimen sequenced was memory CD4+ T cells from PBMCs. The intended sense of this specimen's cell subset or site label: CD45RA-negative fraction.

The nucleotides are TGTGCCAGCAGTGAAATGGGCATCTACGAGCAGTACTTC. Translated, this gives CASSEMGIYEQYF. Recombination connected TRBV2 to TRBJ2-7, with no confident D gene call. Looking up the germline V gene yields CDR1 SNHLY and CDR2 FYNNEI. Relative to germline, V is 2 bases shorter and J is 3 bases shorter, with 8 bases between their ends. The CDR3 holds 13 amino acids from the cysteine to the phenylalanine. The kept DNA is CDR3 alone, 39 bases in frame from the first base.